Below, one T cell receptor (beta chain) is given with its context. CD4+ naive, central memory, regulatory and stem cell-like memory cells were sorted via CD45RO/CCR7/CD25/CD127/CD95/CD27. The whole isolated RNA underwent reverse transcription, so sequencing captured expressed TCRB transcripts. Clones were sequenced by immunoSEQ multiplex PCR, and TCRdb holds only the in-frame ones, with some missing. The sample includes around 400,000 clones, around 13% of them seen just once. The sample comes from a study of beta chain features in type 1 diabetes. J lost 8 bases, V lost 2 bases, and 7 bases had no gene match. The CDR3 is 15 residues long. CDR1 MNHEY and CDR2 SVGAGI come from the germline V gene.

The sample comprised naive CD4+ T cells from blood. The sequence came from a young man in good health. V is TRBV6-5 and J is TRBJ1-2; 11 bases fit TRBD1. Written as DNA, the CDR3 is TGTGCCAGCAGTTACGCAGCGGACAGGGGGCACGGCTACACCTTC. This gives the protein CASSYAADRGHGYTF.